This T cell receptor (beta chain) was recorded in a study of cytomegalovirus exposure and HLA in healthy donors. With 60 Vbeta and 13 Jbeta primers, the PCR was carried out. Clones were read by immunoSEQ multiplex PCR, and TCRdb kept only the in-frame ones, dropping some. The sample lists some 90,000 clones, approximately 79% occurring once. Findings and caveats of the study: The authors enumerated 150 to 200 TCR beta chains as linked to cytomegalovirus. As was reported, the HLA-A and HLA-B alleles of most subjects were accurately predicted from TCR beta sequences.

Details on this clone: Its cognate antigen is unknown.

Germline-derived CDR1 and CDR2 are SGHDN and FVKESK. Trimming removed 1 base from V and 1 base from J; junction bases left unmatched: 3. The CDR3 totals 15 residues. The material sequenced was PBMCs. This clonotype was sampled from a man younger than 45 in good health and CMV-seronegative. The V call is TRBV14, the J call TRBJ1-1, with 7 bases fitting TRBD1. The CDR3 sequence: CASSQGRQGNTEAFF. CDR3 bases: TGTGCCAGCAGCCAAGGTAGACAGGGGAACACTGAAGCTTTCTTT.